The 5 T cell receptor beta chains below were found in one sample sequenced in a study of low-dose radiotherapy and immunotherapy resistance in tumors. The sample's time point: before trial treatment. Alpha and beta chains were covered, as first-strand cDNA relied on TRAV- and TRBV-specific primers. Over roughly 19 PCR cycles, TCRs were amplified from a constant-region primer and V-primer adapter. TCRdb re-called the reads with MiXCR, one entry per CDR3 protein. The sample holds under 90,000 distinct CDR3 sequences; roughly 31% are singletons and the top ten take 11%. This specimen consisted of PBMCs, obtained before treatment. The receptor set was obtained from a female donor with ovarian cancer.

The table lists this clonotype with many counts. V is TRBV7-9 and J is TRBJ1-2; 8 bases match TRBD1. V lost 3 bases to trimming and J lost 8 bases; unmatched junction nucleotides: 17. From germline, CDR1 is SEHNR and CDR2 FQNEAQ (reference sequence). This CDR3 region has 17 residues. The CDR3 region is CASSFMSLPAGGFGYTF. The CDR3 DNA reads as TGTGCCAGCAGCTTTATGTCACTCCCGGCAGGGGGCTTCGGCTACACCTTC.

This clonotype appeared many times. The rearrangement uses TRBV7-2 and TRBJ2-3; TRBD2 matches at 7 bases. The CDR3 consists of 14 residues. V trimming: 2 bases; J trimming: 4 bases; junction bases outside the gene matches: 3. Germline loops: CDR1 SGHTA, CDR2 FQGNSA. The CDR3 loop reads CASSLLAGADTQYF. The CDR3 nucleotides are TGTGCCAGCAGCTTACTCGCGGGGGCAGATACGCAGTATTTT.

The rearrangement links TRBV5-1 to TRBJ1-2; D remains unclear. Germline CDR1 and CDR2: SGHRS and YFSETQ. The CDR3 is 13 amino acids. V was cut by 1 base and J by 8 bases, with 12 bases left in between. CDR3 DNA: TGCGCCAGCAGCTTGCCTCCGACACCCGGCTACACCTTC. Translated, it gives CASSLPPTPGYTF.

At least ten counts were recorded for this clonotype. This chain joins TRBV29-1 and TRBJ2-7; TRBD1 agrees at 10 bases. This CDR3 is built from 14 residues. The germline V gene encodes CDR1 SQVTM and CDR2 ANQGSEA. Trimming cost V 7 bases and J 0 bases; bases outside gene matches: 6. The CDR3 region has the DNA TGCAGCGGGGTGGGGACAGGGGTCTCCTACGAGCAGTACTTC. Its translation is CSGVGTGVSYEQYF.

The chain links TRBV3-1 to TRBJ2-7, with D perhaps TRBD1 (7 bases). The ends were cut back, 4 bases at V and 6 bases at J, with 16 bases in the middle. This CDR3 has 14 amino acids. Per the germline V gene, CDR1 is LGHDT and CDR2 is YNNKEL (reference sequence). The CDR3 DNA reads as TGTGCCAGCAGCCGACAGGGACTGTCTGGCGAGCAGTACTTC. This translates into CASSRQGLSGEQYF.